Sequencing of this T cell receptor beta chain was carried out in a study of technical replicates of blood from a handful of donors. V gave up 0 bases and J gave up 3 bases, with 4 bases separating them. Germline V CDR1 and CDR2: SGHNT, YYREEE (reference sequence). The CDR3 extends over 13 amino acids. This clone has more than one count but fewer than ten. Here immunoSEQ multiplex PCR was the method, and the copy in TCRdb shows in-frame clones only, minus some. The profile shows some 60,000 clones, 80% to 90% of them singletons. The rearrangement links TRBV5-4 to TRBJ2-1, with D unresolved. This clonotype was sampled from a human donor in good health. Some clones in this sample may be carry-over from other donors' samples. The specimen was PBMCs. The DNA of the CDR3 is TGTGCCAGCAGCTTGGACAGCTACAATGAGCAGTTCTTC. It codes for CASSLDSYNEQFF.